These 5 T cell receptor beta chains share one sample of origin, sequenced in a study of Ad26.COV2.S vaccination and SARS-CoV-2 variants. Measured with immunoSEQ multiplex PCR; TCRdb has only the in-frame clones, and not every one. The data show about 680,000 clones, with about 89% seen just once and about 1.5% held by the top ten. The treatment was: around 19 received Ad26.COV2.S at low or high dose, single or two shots; roughly 5 received placebo; per-sample allocation not given. The study sampled participants on day 63 after the first vaccine or placebo injection. The sample consisted of peripheral blood, taken in a trial of Ad26.COV2.S vaccine versus placebo. The receptor set was obtained from a person aged 18-60 years who received the Ad26.COV2.S COVID-19 vaccine or a placebo.

The sample holds a few counts of this clone. V usage is TRBV2 and J usage is TRBJ1-6, with D uncertain. Germline CDR1 reads SNHLY; CDR2 reads FYNNEI. The CDR3 has 15 residues. The V gene lost 6 bases and the J gene lost 7 bases, with 16 bases spanning the gap. CDR3 sequence reads: CASSPVEAVNSPLHF. The CDR3, as DNA: TGTGCCAGCAGCCCCGTGGAGGCTGTAAATTCACCCCTCCACTTT. Full variable domain (outside the CDR3, taken from reference TRBV2 and TRBJ1-6): EPEVTQTPSHQVTQMGQEVILRCVPISNHLYFYWYRQILGQKVEFLVSFYNNEISEKSEIFDDQFSVERPDGSNFTLKIRSTKLEDSAMYFCASSPVEAVNSPLHFGNGTRLTVT.

CDR3: CASRAGGTQYF. DNA of the CDR3: TGTGCCAGCAGAGCGGGGGGGACCCAGTACTTC. This rearrangement joins TRBV7-9 to TRBJ2-5, with 9 bases aligning to TRBD2. CDR1 is SEHNR and CDR2 is FQNEAQ in the germline V gene (reference sequence). V lost 6 bases and J lost 7; bases outside the gene matches: 0. This CDR3 is built from 11 residues.

V and J are TRBV6-2 or TRBV6-3 and TRBJ2-1, with 9 bases lining up with TRBD2. Trimming at V came to 5 bases and at J to 4 bases, leaving 3 bases not matched to a gene. Germline lookup yields CDR1 MNHEY and CDR2 SVGEGT. The CDR3 spans 14 residues. As DNA, the CDR3 is TGTGCCAGCAGTCTCCTAGCGGGGTACAATGAGCAGTTCTTC. It encodes CASSLLAGYNEQFF.

Notes on this clone: Other nucleotide sequences from this sample produce the same CDR3. The CDR3 loop reads CASSLGTNQETQYF. CDR3 DNA sequence: TGCGCCAGCAGCTTGGGCACCAATCAAGAGACCCAGTACTTC. The V and J genes are TRBV5-1 and TRBJ2-5; D is unresolved. CDR3 length equals 14 residues. Trimming left V 0 bases short and J 2 bases short, with 8 bases between. Germline CDR1 reads SGHRS; CDR2 reads YFSETQ.

The chain is built from TRBV5-4 and TRBJ2-6, with 7 bases identical to TRBD1. Unmatched junction bases numbered 8, after V lost 3 bases and J lost 2 bases. Germline V gene data show CDR1 as SGHNT and CDR2 as YYREEE (reference sequence). This CDR3 is built from 17 residues. CDR3 residues: CASSSGGRGTGANVLTF. The CDR3 coding sequence is TGTGCCAGCAGCTCCGGAGGCAGGGGGACTGGGGCCAACGTCCTGACTTTC.